The clone carrying this T cell receptor beta chain appeared many times. Trimming stripped 5 bases from V and 0 bases from J, with 13 bases between. The CDR3 is 16 amino acids. Per germline, CDR1 PRHDT and CDR2 FYEKMQ (reference sequence). Time point specified: before trial treatment. Primers targeting TRAV and TRBV primed first-strand cDNA, covering alpha and beta chains. TCRs were put through about 20 PCR cycles of amplification with Phusion. A constant-region primer and the V-primer adapter served as the primer pair. One entry per CDR3 protein, called by TCRdb with MiXCR from the reads. The sample records about 82,000 distinct CDR3 sequences, 18% being singletons. The record originates from a study of low-dose radiotherapy and immunotherapy resistance in tumors.

The chain recombines TRBV13 with TRBJ2-2; a possible D gene is TRBD2 (6 bases). The sequences come from PBMCs, collected before treatment. This clonotype originated in a male donor with prostate cancer. The CDR3 coding sequence is TGTGCCAGCAGCGTTGAGGGACTCGCGAACACCGGGGAGCTGTTTTTT. Protein: CASSVEGLANTGELFF.